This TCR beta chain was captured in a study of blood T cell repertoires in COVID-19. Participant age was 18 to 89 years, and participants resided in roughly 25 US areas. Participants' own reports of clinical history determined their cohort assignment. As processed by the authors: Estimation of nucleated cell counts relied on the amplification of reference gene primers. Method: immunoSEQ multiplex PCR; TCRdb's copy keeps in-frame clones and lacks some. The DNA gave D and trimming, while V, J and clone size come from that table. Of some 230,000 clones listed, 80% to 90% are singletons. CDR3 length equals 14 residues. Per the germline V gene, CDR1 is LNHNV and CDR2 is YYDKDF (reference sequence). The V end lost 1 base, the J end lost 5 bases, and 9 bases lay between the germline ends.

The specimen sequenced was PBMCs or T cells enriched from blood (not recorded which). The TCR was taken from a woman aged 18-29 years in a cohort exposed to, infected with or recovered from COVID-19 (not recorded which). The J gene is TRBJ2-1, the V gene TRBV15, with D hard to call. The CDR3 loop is CATSRVTPDNEQFF. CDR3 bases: TGTGCCACCAGCAGAGTGACACCTGACAATGAGCAGTTCTTC.